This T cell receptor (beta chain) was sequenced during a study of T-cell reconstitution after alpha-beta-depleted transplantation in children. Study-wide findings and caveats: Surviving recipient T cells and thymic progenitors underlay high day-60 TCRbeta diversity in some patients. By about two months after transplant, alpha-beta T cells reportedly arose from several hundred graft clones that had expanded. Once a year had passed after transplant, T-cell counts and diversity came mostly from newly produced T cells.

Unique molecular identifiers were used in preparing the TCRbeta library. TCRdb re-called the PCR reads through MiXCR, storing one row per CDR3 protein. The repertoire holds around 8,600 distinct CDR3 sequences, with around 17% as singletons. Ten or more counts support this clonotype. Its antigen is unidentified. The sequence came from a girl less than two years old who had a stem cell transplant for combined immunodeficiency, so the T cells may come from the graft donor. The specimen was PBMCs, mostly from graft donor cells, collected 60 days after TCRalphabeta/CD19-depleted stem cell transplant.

The CDR3 nucleotides are TGTGCCAGCAGCTTGGGACTAGCGGTGAATGAGCAGTTCTTC. Translation: CASSLGLAVNEQFF. This chain joins TRBV5-6 and TRBJ2-1, with 9 bases identical to TRBD2. Trimming took 0 bases from V and 7 from J; bases not matched to a gene: 2. This CDR3 region has 14 residues. Germline CDR1 SGHDT, CDR2 YYEEEE.